These 5 T cell receptor beta chains originate from one sample sequenced in a study of cytomegalovirus exposure and HLA in healthy donors. The PCR employed 60 Vbeta primers together with 13 Jbeta primers. Repertoires were generated with immunoSEQ multiplex PCR, while TCRdb's copy carries only in-frame clones and drops some. The repertoire table contains over 200,000 clones. Sample: PBMCs. The receptors here all came from a woman in her thirties in good health and CMV-seropositive.

This chain connects TRBV28 to TRBJ1-2; possibly TRBD1 for D (6 bases). Between the trimmed V and J ends, which lost 6 bases and 4 bases, there was a span of 12 bases. Per germline, CDR1 MDHEN and CDR2 SYDVKM. The CDR3 is 13 amino acids. The CDR3 DNA is TGTGCCAGCAGGTTACAGGGCCCCTATGGCTACACCTTC. Protein: CASRLQGPYGYTF.

The chain uses TRBV27 and TRBJ2-5; TRBD1 might be the D (5 bases). The CDR3 contains 17 residues. Germline-derived CDR1 and CDR2 are MNHEY and SMNVEV (reference sequence). V shed 4 bases and J shed 0 bases, with 18 bases lying between them. The DNA of the CDR3 is TGTGCCAGCAGTTCCCCTAAAAGGGGCAGTTACCAAGAGACCCAGTACTTC. This codes for CASSSPKRGSYQETQYF.

V usage is TRBV7-6 and J usage is TRBJ2-7; a possible D gene is TRBD2 (5 bases). The germline V gene has CDR1 SGHVS and CDR2 FNYEAQ. V lost 2 bases to trimming and J lost 0 bases, with 14 bases between them. The CDR3 covers 16 residues. The CDR3 DNA is TGTGCCAGCAGCTTAAAACCCGGGGATAGCTCCTACGAGCAGTACTTC. Encoded protein: CASSLKPGDSSYEQYF.

This chain links TRBV18 with TRBJ2-7; 12 bases align to TRBD1. CDR3 size: 15 residues. The V gene end was trimmed by 6 bases and the J gene end by 2 bases; junction bases not matched to a gene: 5. Looked up from germline, CDR1 is KGHSH and CDR2 is LQKENI. Here the CDR3 reads CASSPGTGGAYEQYF. CDR3 bases: TGTGCCAGCTCTCCCGGGACAGGGGGCGCCTACGAGCAGTACTTC.

The rearrangement uses TRBV29-1 and TRBJ2-1, with 11 bases that match TRBD2. Germline CDR1 is SQVTM and CDR2 is ANQGSEA. Trimming took 7 bases from V and 3 from J; bases not matched to a gene: 11. The CDR3 extends over 16 amino acids. CDR3 DNA: TGCAGCGGCTTTCTACTAGCGGGAGAGGGCTACAATGAGCAGTTCTTC. Translated, it gives CSGFLLAGEGYNEQFF.